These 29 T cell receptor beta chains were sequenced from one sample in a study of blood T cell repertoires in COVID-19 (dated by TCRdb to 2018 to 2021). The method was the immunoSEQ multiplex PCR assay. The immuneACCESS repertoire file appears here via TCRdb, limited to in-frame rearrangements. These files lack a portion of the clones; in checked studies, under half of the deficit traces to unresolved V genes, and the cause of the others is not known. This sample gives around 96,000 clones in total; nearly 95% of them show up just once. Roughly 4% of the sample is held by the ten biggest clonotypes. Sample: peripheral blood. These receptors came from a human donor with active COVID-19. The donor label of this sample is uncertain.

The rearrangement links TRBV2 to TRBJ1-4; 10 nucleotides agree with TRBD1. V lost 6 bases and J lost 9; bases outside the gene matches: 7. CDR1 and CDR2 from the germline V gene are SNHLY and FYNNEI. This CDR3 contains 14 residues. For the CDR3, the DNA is TGTGCCAGCAGGGTGACAGGGGGCCGGCAAAAACTGTTTTTT. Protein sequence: CASRVTGGRQKLFF. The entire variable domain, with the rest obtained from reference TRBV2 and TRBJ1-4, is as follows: EPEVTQTPSHQVTQMGQEVILRCVPISNHLYFYWYRQILGQKVEFLVSFYNNEISEKSEIFDDQFSVERPDGSNFTLKIRSTKLEDSAMYFCASRVTGGRQKLFFGSGTQLSVL.

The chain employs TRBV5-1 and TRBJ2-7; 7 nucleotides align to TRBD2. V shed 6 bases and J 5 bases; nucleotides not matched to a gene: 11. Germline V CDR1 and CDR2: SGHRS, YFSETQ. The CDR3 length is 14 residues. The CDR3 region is CASKLGGAGDEQYF. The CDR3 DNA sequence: TGCGCCAGCAAATTGGGTGGCGCGGGAGACGAGCAGTACTTC.

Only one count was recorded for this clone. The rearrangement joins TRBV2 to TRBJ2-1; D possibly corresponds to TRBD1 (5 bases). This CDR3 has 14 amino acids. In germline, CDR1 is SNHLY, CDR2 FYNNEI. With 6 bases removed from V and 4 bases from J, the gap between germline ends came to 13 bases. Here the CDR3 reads CASRVSQGYNEQFF. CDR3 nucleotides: TGTGCCAGCAGGGTCTCCCAGGGTTACAATGAGCAGTTCTTC.

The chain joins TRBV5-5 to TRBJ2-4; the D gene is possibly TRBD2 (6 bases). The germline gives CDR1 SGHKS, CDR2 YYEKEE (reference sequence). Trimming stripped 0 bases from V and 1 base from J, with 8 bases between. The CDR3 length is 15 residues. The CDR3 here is CASSLVGTAKNIQYF. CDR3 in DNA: TGTGCCAGCAGCTTGGTAGGGACTGCCAAAAACATTCAGTACTTC.

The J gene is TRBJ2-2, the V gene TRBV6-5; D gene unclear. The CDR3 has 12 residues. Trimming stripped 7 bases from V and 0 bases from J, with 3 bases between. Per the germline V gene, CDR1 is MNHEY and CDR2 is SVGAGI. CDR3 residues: CASTSNTGELFF. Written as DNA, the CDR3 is TGTGCCAGCACTTCGAACACCGGGGAGCTGTTTTTT.

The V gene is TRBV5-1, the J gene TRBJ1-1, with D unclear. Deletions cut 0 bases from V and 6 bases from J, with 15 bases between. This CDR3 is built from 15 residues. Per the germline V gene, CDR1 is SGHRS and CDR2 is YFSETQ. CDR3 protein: CASSLGGLSTPEAFF. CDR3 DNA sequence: TGCGCCAGCAGCTTGGGCGGATTATCGACCCCTGAAGCTTTCTTT. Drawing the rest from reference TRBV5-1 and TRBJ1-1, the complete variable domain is KAGVTQTPRYLIKTRGQQVTLSCSPISGHRSVSWYQQTPGQGLQFLFEYFSETQRNKGNFPGRFSGRQFSNSRSEMNVSTLELGDSALYLCASSLGGLSTPEAFFGQGTRLTVV.

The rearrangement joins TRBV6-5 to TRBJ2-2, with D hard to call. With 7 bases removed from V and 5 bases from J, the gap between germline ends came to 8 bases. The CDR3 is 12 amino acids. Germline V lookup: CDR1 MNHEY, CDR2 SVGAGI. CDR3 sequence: CASTLRTGELFF. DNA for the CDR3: TGTGCCAGCACCCTTCGGACCGGGGAGCTGTTTTTT.

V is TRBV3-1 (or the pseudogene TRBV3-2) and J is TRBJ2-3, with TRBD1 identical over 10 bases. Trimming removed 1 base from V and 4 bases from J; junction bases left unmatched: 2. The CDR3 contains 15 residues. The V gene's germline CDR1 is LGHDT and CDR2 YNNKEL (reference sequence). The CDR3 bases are TGTGCCAGCAGCCAAGTTGGACAGGGGGCAGATACGCAGTATTTT. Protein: CASSQVGQGADTQYF.

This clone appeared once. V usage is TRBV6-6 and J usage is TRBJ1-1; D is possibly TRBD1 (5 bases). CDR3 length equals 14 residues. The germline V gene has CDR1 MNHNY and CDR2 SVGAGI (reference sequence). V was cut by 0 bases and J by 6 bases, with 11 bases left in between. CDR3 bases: TGTGCCAGCAGTTACTCGGGCAGGGCCTCTGAAGCTTTCTTT. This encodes CASSYSGRASEAFF.

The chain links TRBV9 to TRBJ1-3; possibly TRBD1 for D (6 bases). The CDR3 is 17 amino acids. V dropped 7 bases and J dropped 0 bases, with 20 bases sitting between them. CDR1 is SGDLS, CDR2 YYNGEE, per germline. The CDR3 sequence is CASVRGDGGPSGNTIYF. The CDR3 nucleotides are TGTGCCAGCGTGCGGGGGGATGGGGGCCCCTCTGGAAACACCATATATTTT.

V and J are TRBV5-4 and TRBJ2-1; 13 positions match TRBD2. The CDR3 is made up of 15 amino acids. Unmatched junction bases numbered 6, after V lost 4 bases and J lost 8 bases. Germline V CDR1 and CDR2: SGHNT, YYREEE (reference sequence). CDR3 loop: CASSQGLAGADEQFF. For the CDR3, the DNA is TGTGCCAGCAGCCAAGGACTAGCGGGGGCCGATGAGCAGTTCTTC.

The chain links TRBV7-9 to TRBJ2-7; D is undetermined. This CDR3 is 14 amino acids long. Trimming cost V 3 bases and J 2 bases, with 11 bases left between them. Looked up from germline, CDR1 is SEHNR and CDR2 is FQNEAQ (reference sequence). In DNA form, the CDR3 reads TGTGCCAGCAGCTTGGGCTCTCTTACCTACGAGCAGTACTTC. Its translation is CASSLGSLTYEQYF.

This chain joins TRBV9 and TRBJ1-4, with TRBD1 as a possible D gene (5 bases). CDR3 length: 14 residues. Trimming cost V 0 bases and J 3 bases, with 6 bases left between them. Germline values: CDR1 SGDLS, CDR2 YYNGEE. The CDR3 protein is CASSVEGPNEKLFF. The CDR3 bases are TGTGCCAGCAGCGTAGAGGGGCCTAATGAAAAACTGTTTTTT.

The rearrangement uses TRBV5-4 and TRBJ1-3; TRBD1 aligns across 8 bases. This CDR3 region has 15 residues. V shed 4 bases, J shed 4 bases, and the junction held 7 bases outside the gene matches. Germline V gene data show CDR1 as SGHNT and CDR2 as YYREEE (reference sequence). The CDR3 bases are TGTGCCAGCAGCAAAGCTGGACAGGGAGGAAACACCATATATTTT. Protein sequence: CASSKAGQGGNTIYF.

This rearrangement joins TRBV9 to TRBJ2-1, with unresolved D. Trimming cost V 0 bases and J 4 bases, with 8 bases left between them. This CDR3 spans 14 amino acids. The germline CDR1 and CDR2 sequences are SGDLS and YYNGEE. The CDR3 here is CASSVAGSYNEQFF. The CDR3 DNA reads TGTGCCAGCAGCGTAGCTGGCAGTTACAATGAGCAGTTCTTC.

The CDR3 sequence: CASSFRDGSTDTQYF. The DNA for the CDR3 is TGTGCCAGCAGCTTCAGGGATGGCTCCACAGATACGCAGTATTTT. The rearrangement joins TRBV11-3 to TRBJ2-3, with a possible D match to TRBD1 (5 bases). Trimming shortened V by 3 bases and J by 2 bases, and 12 bases separated the two germline ends. CDR1 is SGHNT and CDR2 is YENEEA in the germline V gene. This CDR3 has 15 residues.

The CDR3 DNA follows: TGTGCCAGCAGCCAAGCAGTGACTCTCACTGAAGCTTTCTTT. Translation gives CASSQAVTLTEAFF. The chain couples TRBV3-1 (or the pseudogene TRBV3-2) to TRBJ1-1; D gene uncertain. The CDR3 sequence is 14 residues long. Trimming stripped 1 base from V and 4 bases from J, with 10 bases between. Germline CDR1 LGHDT, CDR2 YNNKEL (reference sequence).

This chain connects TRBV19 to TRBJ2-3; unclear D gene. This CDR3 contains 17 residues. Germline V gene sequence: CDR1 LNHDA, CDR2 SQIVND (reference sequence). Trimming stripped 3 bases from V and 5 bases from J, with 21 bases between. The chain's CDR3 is CASSMTWYGLSGDTQYF. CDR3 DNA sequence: TGTGCCAGTAGTATGACCTGGTATGGGCTCAGTGGAGATACGCAGTATTTT.

The CDR3 reads CASSPGTPGDQPQHF. The CDR3 DNA reads as TGCGCCAGCAGCCCCGGGACCCCGGGAGATCAGCCCCAGCATTTT. This chain links TRBV5-1 with TRBJ1-5, with D possibly matching TRBD1 (5 bases). The CDR3 is 15 amino acids. The V gene lost 4 bases and the J gene lost 5 bases, with 16 bases spanning the gap. Looked up from germline, CDR1 is SGHRS and CDR2 is YFSETQ.

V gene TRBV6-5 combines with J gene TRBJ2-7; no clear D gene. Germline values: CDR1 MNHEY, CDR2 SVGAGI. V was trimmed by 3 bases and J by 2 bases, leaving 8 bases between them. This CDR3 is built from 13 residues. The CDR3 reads CASSYTKTYEQYF. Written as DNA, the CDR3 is TGTGCCAGCAGTTATACTAAAACCTACGAGCAGTACTTC.

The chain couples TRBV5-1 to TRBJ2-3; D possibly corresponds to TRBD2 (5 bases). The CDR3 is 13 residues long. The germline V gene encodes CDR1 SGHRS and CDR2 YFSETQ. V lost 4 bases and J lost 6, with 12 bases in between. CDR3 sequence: CASSPTREDTQYF. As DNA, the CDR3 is TGCGCCAGCAGCCCTACTAGAGAGGATACGCAGTATTTT.

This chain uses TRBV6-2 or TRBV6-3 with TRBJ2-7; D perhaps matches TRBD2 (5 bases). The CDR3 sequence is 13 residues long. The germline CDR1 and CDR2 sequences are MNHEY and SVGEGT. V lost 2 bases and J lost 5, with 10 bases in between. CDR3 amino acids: CASSYGLADEQYF. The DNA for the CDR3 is TGTGCCAGCAGTTACGGGCTAGCCGACGAGCAGTACTTC.

CDR3: CASSPGTASEQFF. The CDR3 coding sequence is TGTGCCAGCAGCCCCGGGACAGCGTCTGAGCAGTTCTTC. The V and J genes are TRBV7-9 and TRBJ2-1; TRBD1 matches 7 bases. CDR3 length equals 13 residues. Germline V CDR1 and CDR2: SEHNR, FQNEAQ (reference sequence). V dropped 5 bases and J dropped 9; count of bases not matched to a gene: 7.

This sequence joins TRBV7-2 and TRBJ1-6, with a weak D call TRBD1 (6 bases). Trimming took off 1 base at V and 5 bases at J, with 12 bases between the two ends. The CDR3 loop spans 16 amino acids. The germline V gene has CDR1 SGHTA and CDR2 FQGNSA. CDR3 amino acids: CASSLGSGVNNSPLHF. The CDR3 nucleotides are TGTGCCAGCAGCTTAGGTTCAGGGGTGAATAATTCACCCCTCCACTTT. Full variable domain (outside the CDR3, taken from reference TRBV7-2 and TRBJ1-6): GAGVSQSPSNKVTEKGKDVELRCDPISGHTALYWYRQSLGQGLEFLIYFQGNSAPDKSGLPSDRFSAERTGGSVSTLTIQRTQQEDSAVYLCASSLGSGVNNSPLHFGNGTRLTVT.

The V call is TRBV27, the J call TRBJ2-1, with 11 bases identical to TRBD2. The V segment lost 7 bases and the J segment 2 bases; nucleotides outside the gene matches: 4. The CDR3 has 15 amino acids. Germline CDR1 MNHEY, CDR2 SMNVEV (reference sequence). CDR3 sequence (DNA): TGTGCCAGCAACTTAGCGGGAGGGCCCTACAATGAGCAGTTCTTC. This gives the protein CASNLAGGPYNEQFF.

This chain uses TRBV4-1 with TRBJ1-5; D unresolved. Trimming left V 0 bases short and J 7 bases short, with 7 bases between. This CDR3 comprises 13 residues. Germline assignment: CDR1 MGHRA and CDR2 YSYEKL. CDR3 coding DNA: TGCGCCAGCAGCCAAGAGGGCCGGCAGCCCCAGCATTTT. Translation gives CASSQEGRQPQHF.

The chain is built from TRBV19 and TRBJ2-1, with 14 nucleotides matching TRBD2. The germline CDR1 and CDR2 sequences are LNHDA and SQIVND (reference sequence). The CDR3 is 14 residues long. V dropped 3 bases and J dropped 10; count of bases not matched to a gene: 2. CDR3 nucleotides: TGTGCCAGTAGTATTTGGACTAGCGGGAGGGAGCAGTTCTTC. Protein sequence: CASSIWTSGREQFF. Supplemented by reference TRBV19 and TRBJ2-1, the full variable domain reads DGGITQSPKYLFRKEGQNVTLSCEQNLNHDAMYWYRQDPGQGLRLIYYSQIVNDFQKGDIAEGYSVSREKKESFPLTVTSAQKNPTAFYLCASSIWTSGREQFFGPGTRLTVL.

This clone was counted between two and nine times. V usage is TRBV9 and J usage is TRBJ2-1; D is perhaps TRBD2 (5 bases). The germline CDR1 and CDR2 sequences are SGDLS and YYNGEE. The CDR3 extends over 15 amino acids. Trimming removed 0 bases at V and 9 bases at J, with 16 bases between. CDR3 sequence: CASSVDAGSMTEQFF. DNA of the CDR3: TGTGCCAGCAGCGTAGACGCGGGTTCAATGACTGAGCAGTTCTTC.

CDR3 DNA: TGTGCCAGCAGCTCGAACCGGTACAGACCCGGGGCAGATACGCAGTATTTT. It codes for CASSSNRYRPGADTQYF. V is TRBV11-2 and J is TRBJ2-3, with a tentative D call TRBD2 (5 bases). CDR3 length: 17 residues. Trimming removed 4 bases from V and 4 bases from J, with 21 bases in between. The V gene's germline CDR1 is SGHAT and CDR2 FQNNGV.